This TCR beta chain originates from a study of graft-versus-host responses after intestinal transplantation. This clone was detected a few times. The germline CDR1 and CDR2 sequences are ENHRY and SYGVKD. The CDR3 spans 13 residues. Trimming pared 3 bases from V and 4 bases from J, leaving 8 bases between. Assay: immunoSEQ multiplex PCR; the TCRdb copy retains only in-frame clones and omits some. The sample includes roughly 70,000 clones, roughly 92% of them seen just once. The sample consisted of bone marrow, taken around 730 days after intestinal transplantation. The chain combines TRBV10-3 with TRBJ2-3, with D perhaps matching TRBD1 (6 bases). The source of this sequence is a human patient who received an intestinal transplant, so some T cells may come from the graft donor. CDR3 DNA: TGTGCCATCAGTGAAGAGGGGGCAGATACGCAGTATTTT. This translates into CAISEEGADTQYF.